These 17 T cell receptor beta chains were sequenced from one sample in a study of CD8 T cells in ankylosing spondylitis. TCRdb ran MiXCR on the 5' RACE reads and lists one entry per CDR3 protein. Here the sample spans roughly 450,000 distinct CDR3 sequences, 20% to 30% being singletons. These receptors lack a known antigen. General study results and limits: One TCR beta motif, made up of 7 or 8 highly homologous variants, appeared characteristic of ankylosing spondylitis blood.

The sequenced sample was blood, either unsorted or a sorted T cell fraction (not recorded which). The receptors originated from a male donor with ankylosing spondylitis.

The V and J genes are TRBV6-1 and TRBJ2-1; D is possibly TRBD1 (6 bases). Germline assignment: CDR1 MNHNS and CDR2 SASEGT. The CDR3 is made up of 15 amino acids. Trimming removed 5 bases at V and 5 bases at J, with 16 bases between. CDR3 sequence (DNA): TGTGCCAGCAGTCCCGGGACACGTCATAACAATGAGCAGTTCTTC. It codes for CASSPGTRHNNEQFF.

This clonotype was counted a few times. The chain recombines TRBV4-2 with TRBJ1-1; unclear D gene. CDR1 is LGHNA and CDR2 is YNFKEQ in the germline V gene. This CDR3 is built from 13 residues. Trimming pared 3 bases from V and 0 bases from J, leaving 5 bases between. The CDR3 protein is CASSQKLNTEAFF. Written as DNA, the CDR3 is TGTGCCAGCAGCCAGAAGTTGAACACTGAAGCTTTCTTT.

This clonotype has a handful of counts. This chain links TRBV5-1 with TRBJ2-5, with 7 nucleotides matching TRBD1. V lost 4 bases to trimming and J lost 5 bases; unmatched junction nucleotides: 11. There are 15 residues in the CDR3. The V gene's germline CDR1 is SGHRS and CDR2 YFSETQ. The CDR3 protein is CASSLGQAEIETQYF. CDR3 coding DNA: TGCGCCAGCAGCCTTGGACAGGCCGAAATTGAGACCCAGTACTTC.

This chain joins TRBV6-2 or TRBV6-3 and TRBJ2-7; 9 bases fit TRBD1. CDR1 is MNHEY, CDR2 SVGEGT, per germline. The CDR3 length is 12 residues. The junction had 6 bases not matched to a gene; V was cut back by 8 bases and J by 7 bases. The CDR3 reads CASAGQGSEQYV. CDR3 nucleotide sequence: TGTGCCAGCGCCGGACAGGGGAGTGAGCAGTACGTC.

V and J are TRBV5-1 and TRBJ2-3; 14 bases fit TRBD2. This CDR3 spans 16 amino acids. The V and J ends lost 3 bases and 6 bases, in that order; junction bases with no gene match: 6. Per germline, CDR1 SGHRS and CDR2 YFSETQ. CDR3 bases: TGCGCCAGCAGCTCGGGACTAGCGGGAGTCAGGGATACGCAGTATTTT. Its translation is CASSSGLAGVRDTQYF. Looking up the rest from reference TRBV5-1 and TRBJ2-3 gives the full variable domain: KAGVTQTPRYLIKTRGQQVTLSCSPISGHRSVSWYQQTPGQGLQFLFEYFSETQRNKGNFPGRFSGRQFSNSRSEMNVSTLELGDSALYLCASSSGLAGVRDTQYFGPGTRLTVL.

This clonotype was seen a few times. The CDR3 DNA reads as TGTGCCAGCAGTTCTCGGGACATACGCTATGGCTACACCTTC. Its protein is CASSSRDIRYGYTF. V and J are TRBV6-5 and TRBJ1-2, with D possibly TRBD1 on 6 matching bases. The CDR3 covers 14 residues. Germline V gene data show CDR1 as MNHEY and CDR2 as SVGAGI. The V and J ends lost 4 bases and 4 bases respectively, with 13 bases between them.

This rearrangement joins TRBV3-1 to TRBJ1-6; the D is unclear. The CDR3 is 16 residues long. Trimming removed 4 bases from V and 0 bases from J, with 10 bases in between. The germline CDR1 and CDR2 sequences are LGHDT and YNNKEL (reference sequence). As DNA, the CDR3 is TGTGCCAGCAGCCCCCGGAGGAGCTCCTATAATTCACCCCTCCACTTT. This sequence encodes CASSPRRSSYNSPLHF.

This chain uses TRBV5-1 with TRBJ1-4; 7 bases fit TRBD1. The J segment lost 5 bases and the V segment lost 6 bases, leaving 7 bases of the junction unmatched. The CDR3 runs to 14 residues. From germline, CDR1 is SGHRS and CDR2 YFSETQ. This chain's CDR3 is CASKMGQPNEKLFF. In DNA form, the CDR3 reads TGCGCCAGCAAGATGGGACAGCCGAATGAAAAACTGTTTTTT.

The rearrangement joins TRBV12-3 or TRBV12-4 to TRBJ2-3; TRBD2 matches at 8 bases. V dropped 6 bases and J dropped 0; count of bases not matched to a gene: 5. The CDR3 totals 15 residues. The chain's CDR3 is CASRNSGTSTDTQYF. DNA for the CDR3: TGTGCCAGCAGAAATAGCGGGACTAGCACAGATACGCAGTATTTT.

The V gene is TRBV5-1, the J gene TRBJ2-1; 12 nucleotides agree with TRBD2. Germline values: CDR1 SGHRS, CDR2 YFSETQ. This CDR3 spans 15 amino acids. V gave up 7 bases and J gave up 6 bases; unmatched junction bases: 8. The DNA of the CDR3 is TGCGCCAGCTACCGGACTAGCGGGATACTCAATGAGCAGTTCTTC. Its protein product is CASYRTSGILNEQFF.

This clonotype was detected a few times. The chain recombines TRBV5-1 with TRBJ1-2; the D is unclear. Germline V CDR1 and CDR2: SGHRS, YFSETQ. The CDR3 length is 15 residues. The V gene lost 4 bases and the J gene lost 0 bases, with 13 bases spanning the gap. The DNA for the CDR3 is TGCGCCAGCAGCAGCCGCCAATCAGCTAACTATGGCTACACCTTC. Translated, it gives CASSSRQSANYGYTF.

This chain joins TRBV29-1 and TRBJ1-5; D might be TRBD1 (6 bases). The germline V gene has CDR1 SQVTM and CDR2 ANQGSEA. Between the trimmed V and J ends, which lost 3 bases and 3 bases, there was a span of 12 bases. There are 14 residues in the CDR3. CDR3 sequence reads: CSVDSGDPNQPQHF. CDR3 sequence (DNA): TGCAGCGTTGACTCAGGGGATCCCAATCAGCCCCAGCATTTT.

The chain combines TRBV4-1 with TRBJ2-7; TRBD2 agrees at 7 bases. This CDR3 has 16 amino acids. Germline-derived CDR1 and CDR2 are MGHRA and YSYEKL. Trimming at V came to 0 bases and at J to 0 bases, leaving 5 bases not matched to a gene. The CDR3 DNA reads TGCGCCAGCAGCCAAGACTGGCCTAGCGGCTCCTACGAGCAGTACTTC. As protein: CASSQDWPSGSYEQYF.

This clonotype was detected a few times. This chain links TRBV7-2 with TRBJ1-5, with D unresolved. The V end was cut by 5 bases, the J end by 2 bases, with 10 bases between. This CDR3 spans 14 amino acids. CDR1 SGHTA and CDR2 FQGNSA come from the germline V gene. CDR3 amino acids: CASSPPWGNQPQHF. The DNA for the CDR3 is TGTGCCAGCAGCCCCCCCTGGGGCAATCAGCCCCAGCATTTT.

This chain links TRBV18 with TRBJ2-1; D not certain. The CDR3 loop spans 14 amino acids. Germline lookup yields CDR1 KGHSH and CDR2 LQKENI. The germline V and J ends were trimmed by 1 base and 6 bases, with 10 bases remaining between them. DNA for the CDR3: TGTGCCAGCTCACCACTCCCGTCTAGCAATGAGCAGTTCTTC. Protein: CASSPLPSSNEQFF.

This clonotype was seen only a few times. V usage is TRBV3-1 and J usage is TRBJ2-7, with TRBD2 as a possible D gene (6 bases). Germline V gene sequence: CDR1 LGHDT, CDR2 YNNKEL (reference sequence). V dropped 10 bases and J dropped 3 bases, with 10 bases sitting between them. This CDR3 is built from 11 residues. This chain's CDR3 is CATGLHYEQYF. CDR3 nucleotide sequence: TGTGCCACGGGACTCCACTACGAGCAGTACTTC.

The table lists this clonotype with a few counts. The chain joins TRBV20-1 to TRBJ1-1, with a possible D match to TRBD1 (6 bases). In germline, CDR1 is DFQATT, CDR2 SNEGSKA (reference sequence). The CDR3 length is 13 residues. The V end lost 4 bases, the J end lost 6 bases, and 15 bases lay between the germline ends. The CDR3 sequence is CSAKVAGGAEAFF. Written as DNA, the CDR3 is TGCAGTGCTAAGGTGGCGGGGGGCGCTGAAGCTTTCTTT.